These T cell receptor beta chains were read from a single sample in a study of blood T cell repertoires in COVID-19. The method was immunoSEQ multiplex PCR; TCRdb's version includes in-frame clones alone and lacks a portion of them. The table records some 87,000 clones, under 90% of them present only once. The specimen sequenced was peripheral blood. Receptors originate from a woman in her sixties or seventies with acute or convalescent COVID-19. Each CDR3 is given with its conserved first and last residue. A D gene is named only where the DNA matches it firmly. Some rows have no size entry. The others give once, few or many, or a class for an expanded clone.

V: TRBV30; length: 14; D: TRBD2; J: TRBJ2-7; size: .; DNA: TGTGCCTGGAGTATCGGGACTAGCGGATACGAGCAGTACTTC; CDR3: CAWSIGTSGYEQYF
V: TRBV19; length: 12; D: .; J: TRBJ1-1; size: once; DNA: TGTGCCAGTAGTGCGACAGTCACTGAAGCTTTCTTT; CDR3: CASSATVTEAFF
V: TRBV5-1; length: 17; D: TRBD1; J: TRBJ1-2; size: .; DNA: TGCGCCAGCAGCTTGAGATCCGGGACAGGGGGCGGTTATGGCTACACCTTC; CDR3: CASSLRSGTGGGYGYTF
V: TRBV6-1; length: 18; D: TRBD2; J: TRBJ2-3; size: .; DNA: TGTGCCAGCAGTGAATATGAAGAAGGACTAGCGGGAGGGGATACGCAGTATTTT; CDR3: CASSEYEEGLAGGDTQYF
V: TRBV2; length: 14; D: .; J: TRBJ1-5; size: .; DNA: TGTGCCAGCAGTGGTACAGGGTGGCAGCAGCCCCAGCATTTT; CDR3: CASSGTGWQQPQHF
V: TRBV18; length: 14; D: .; J: TRBJ1-4; size: .; DNA: TGTGCCAGCTCACTACAGGCGTCTAATGAAAAACTGTTTTTT; CDR3: CASSLQASNEKLFF
V: TRBV4-2; length: 15; D: .; J: TRBJ1-2; size: .; DNA: TGTGCCAGCAGCCAAGATGGAGAATTGGTGGAAAGCTACACCTTC; CDR3: CASSQDGELVESYTF
V: TRBV5-4; length: 14; D: .; J: TRBJ2-7; size: .; DNA: TGTGCCAGCAGCTTGTCAGGGCCGTCGATCGAGCAGTACTTC; CDR3: CASSLSGPSIEQYF
V: TRBV5-6; length: 15; D: TRBD1; J: TRBJ2-7; size: .; DNA: TGTGCCAGCAGCCCTCGGCCCGGGACAGAATACGAGCAGTACTTC; CDR3: CASSPRPGTEYEQYF
V: TRBV5-1; length: 18; D: TRBD1; J: TRBJ2-7; size: .; DNA: TGCGCCAGCAGCTTGTCCATAAGCCGGGACAGGGAAACCTACGAGCAGTACTTC; CDR3: CASSLSISRDRETYEQYF
V: TRBV5-1; length: 12; D: TRBD1; J: TRBJ2-5; size: .; DNA: TGCGCCAGCAGCTCCAACAGGGGGACGCTATACTTC; CDR3: CASSSNRGTLYF
V: TRBV28; length: 16; D: TRBD2; J: TRBJ2-5; size: .; DNA: TGTGCCAGCTGGTCCGGGTCTAGCGGGAGCCAAGAGACCCAGTACTTC; CDR3: CASWSGSSGSQETQYF
V: TRBV28; length: 13; D: .; J: TRBJ1-6; size: .; DNA: TGTGCCAGCAGTTCCAGGGGATATTCACCCCTCCACTTT; CDR3: CASSSRGYSPLHF
V: TRBV6-1; length: 14; D: .; J: TRBJ1-6; size: .; DNA: TGTGCCAGCAGTGAAGCAACTCGTAATTCACCCCTCCACTTT; CDR3: CASSEATRNSPLHF
V: TRBV10-3; length: 13; D: .; J: TRBJ1-2; size: .; DNA: TGTGCCGCCAGGGTCGGGGAGGGCTATGGCTACACCTTC; CDR3: CAARVGEGYGYTF
V: TRBV10-2; length: 13; D: TRBD2; J: TRBJ2-1; size: .; DNA: TGCGCCAGCCGGGGTAGCGGGAGCAATGAGCAGTTCTTC; CDR3: CASRGSGSNEQFF
V: TRBV19; length: 14; D: .; J: TRBJ1-6; size: .; DNA: TGTGCCAGTTTGTCCAGGGGTGGAAGGTCACCCCTCCACTTT; CDR3: CASLSRGGRSPLHF
V: TRBV18; length: 14; D: TRBD1; J: TRBJ1-1; size: .; DNA: TGTGCCAGCTCATTTGGGACAGGGCGTAATGAAGCTTTCTTT; CDR3: CASSFGTGRNEAFF
V: TRBV7-8; length: 15; D: TRBD2; J: TRBJ2-1; size: .; DNA: TGTGCCAGCAGCTTCCTAGCGGGCTCCTACAATGAGCAGTTCTTC; CDR3: CASSFLAGSYNEQFF
V: TRBV6-2/TRBV6-3; length: 13; D: .; J: TRBJ1-5; size: .; DNA: TGTGCCAGCAGCTCGAGTTGGACAGAGCCCCAGCATTTT; CDR3: CASSSSWTEPQHF
V: TRBV3-1/TRBV3-2; length: 17; D: TRBD1; J: TRBJ2-1; size: .; DNA: TGTGCCAGCAGCCATAAAGGGGGCGTTAGCTCCTACAATGAGCAGTTCTTC; CDR3: CASSHKGGVSSYNEQFF
V: TRBV2; length: 13; D: .; J: TRBJ1-1; size: .; DNA: TGTGCCACCATAGCCGTGATGAACACTGAAGCTTTCTTT; CDR3: CATIAVMNTEAFF
V: TRBV19; length: 12; D: .; J: TRBJ2-7; size: once; DNA: TGTGCCAGTAGTAACCGGACACCAATTAAGTACTTC; CDR3: CASSNRTPIKYF
V: TRBV5-8; length: 15; D: TRBD2; J: TRBJ2-1; size: .; DNA: TGTGCCAGCAGCTTGGGGACTAGCGTTTACAATGAGCAGTTCTTC; CDR3: CASSLGTSVYNEQFF
V: TRBV5-1; length: 14; D: .; J: TRBJ2-3; size: .; DNA: TGCGCCAGCAGGGCTAGGCTTAGCACAGATACGCAGTATTTT; CDR3: CASRARLSTDTQYF
V: TRBV5-6; length: 15; D: TRBD1; J: TRBJ1-5; size: .; DNA: TGTGCCAGCAGCTTGGGGGCAGACAGGGTCGGGCCCCAGCATTTT; CDR3: CASSLGADRVGPQHF
V: TRBV5-1; length: 15; D: .; J: TRBJ2-2; size: .; DNA: TGCGCCAGCAGCTTGGATTGGGGGGACACCGGGGAGCTGTTTTTT; CDR3: CASSLDWGDTGELFF
V: TRBV4-2; length: 15; D: .; J: TRBJ2-3; size: .; DNA: TGTGCCAGCAGCCAAGAATGGGGGCCCACAGATACGCAGTATTTT; CDR3: CASSQEWGPTDTQYF
V: TRBV7-9; length: 15; D: TRBD2; J: TRBJ2-3; size: .; DNA: TGTGCCAGCAGCTATTTGGGGGGGGACACAGATACGCAGTATTTT; CDR3: CASSYLGGDTDTQYF
V: TRBV18; length: 16; D: .; J: TRBJ1-3; size: .; DNA: TGTGCCAGCTCACCACCATCGACAGGCTCTGGAAACACCATATATTTT; CDR3: CASSPPSTGSGNTIYF
V: TRBV5-1; length: 13; D: TRBD1; J: TRBJ1-2; size: .; DNA: TGCGCCAGCAGCCGGGGACAGAACTATGGCTACACCTTC; CDR3: CASSRGQNYGYTF
V: TRBV28; length: 15; D: TRBD1; J: TRBJ1-1; size: .; DNA: TGTGCCAGCAGAATCCCGGACAGGGTGAACACTGAAGCTTTCTTT; CDR3: CASRIPDRVNTEAFF
V: TRBV7-9; length: 15; D: TRBD1; J: TRBJ1-6; size: .; DNA: TGTGCCAGCAGCGGTCTGCAGGGGGGTAGTTCACCCCTCCACTTT; CDR3: CASSGLQGGSSPLHF
V: TRBV27; length: 15; D: TRBD1; J: TRBJ2-2; size: .; DNA: TGTGCCAGCAAGGACAGGGTTTTGGCCACCGGGGAGCTGTTTTTT; CDR3: CASKDRVLATGELFF
V: TRBV28; length: 16; D: TRBD1; J: TRBJ1-6; size: .; DNA: TGTGCCAGCTCTACTAGACAGGGGGCAAGTGGTTCACCCCTCCACTTT; CDR3: CASSTRQGASGSPLHF
V: TRBV15; length: 15; D: TRBD1; J: TRBJ1-2; size: .; DNA: TGTGCCACCAGCGCGGGACAGGGTTTGGACTATGGCTACACCTTC; CDR3: CATSAGQGLDYGYTF
V: TRBV19; length: 12; D: .; J: TRBJ2-1; size: .; DNA: TGTGCCAGTAGGGACTATGGGCATGAGCAGTTCTTC; CDR3: CASRDYGHEQFF
V: TRBV9; length: 21; D: TRBD2; J: TRBJ2-4; size: .; DNA: TGTGCCAGCAGCGTGGGACTAGCGGGGGGGAAAGTCGGGTTGGCCAAAAACATTCAGTACTTC; CDR3: CASSVGLAGGKVGLAKNIQYF
V: TRBV5-1; length: 13; D: .; J: TRBJ1-4; size: .; DNA: TGCGCCAGCAGCAACAGGATTAATGAAAAACTGTTTTTT; CDR3: CASSNRINEKLFF
V: TRBV10-3; length: 15; D: .; J: TRBJ2-3; size: once; DNA: TGTGCCACCCACCCTCGACACCCCGGCACAGATACGCAGTATTTT; CDR3: CATHPRHPGTDTQYF
V: TRBV5-1; length: 12; D: .; J: TRBJ1-4; size: .; DNA: TGCGCCAGCAGCCGATCGGAGGAAAAACTGTTTTTT; CDR3: CASSRSEEKLFF
V: TRBV5-5; length: 13; D: .; J: TRBJ2-7; size: .; DNA: TGTGCCAGCAGCTCCCAGACACCCAGTGAGCAGTACTTC; CDR3: CASSSQTPSEQYF
V: TRBV14; length: 17; D: TRBD2; J: TRBJ2-7; size: .; DNA: TGTGCCAGCAGCCAAGTCTTGATAACTAGCGGGAGAAGGGAGCAGTACTTC; CDR3: CASSQVLITSGRREQYF
V: TRBV5-1; length: 16; D: .; J: TRBJ2-7; size: .; DNA: TGCGCCAGCAGCGCAAGAGAGGGCGACGTTCCGTCGGAGCAGTACTTC; CDR3: CASSAREGDVPSEQYF
V: TRBV18; length: 14; D: .; J: TRBJ1-2; size: .; DNA: TGTGCCAGCTCCTCCGAACAGGGCGACTATGGCTACACCTTC; CDR3: CASSSEQGDYGYTF
V: TRBV15; length: 16; D: .; J: TRBJ1-3; size: .; DNA: TGTGCCACCAGCAGAGATTACAGGAGTGATGGAAACACCATATATTTT; CDR3: CATSRDYRSDGNTIYF
V: TRBV19; length: 13; D: .; J: TRBJ1-4; size: .; DNA: TGTGCCTGTGGGGCGGGATATAATGAAAAACTGTTTTTT; CDR3: CACGAGYNEKLFF
V: TRBV11-2; length: 15; D: .; J: TRBJ1-5; size: .; DNA: TGTGCCAGCAGCTTAGCGGCGGGTAGCAATCAGCCCCAGCATTTT; CDR3: CASSLAAGSNQPQHF
V: TRBV28; length: 16; D: .; J: TRBJ1-5; size: .; DNA: TGTGCCAGCAGTTTTCGACAGGCGGAGGGCAATCAGCCCCAGCATTTT; CDR3: CASSFRQAEGNQPQHF
V: TRBV5-4; length: 13; D: .; J: TRBJ1-3; size: .; DNA: TGTGCCAGCAGCTTCCAGGGTAGAAACACCATATATTTT; CDR3: CASSFQGRNTIYF
V: TRBV6-2/TRBV6-3; length: 16; D: TRBD1; J: TRBJ1-3; size: .; DNA: TGTGCCAGCAGTAAGACAGGGACCAGCTCTGGAAACACCATATATTTT; CDR3: CASSKTGTSSGNTIYF
V: TRBV7-9; length: 14; D: .; J: TRBJ2-3; size: .; DNA: TGTGCCAGCATGACGGCGGGATTGACAGATACGCAGTATTTT; CDR3: CASMTAGLTDTQYF
V: TRBV6-1; length: 16; D: .; J: TRBJ2-7; size: .; DNA: TGTGCCAGCAGTGGCGAATGGACATCGAGCTCCTACGAGCAGTACTTC; CDR3: CASSGEWTSSSYEQYF